The source of this TCR beta chain is a study of metastatic and nonmetastatic thyroid tumors. Regarding the study as a whole: For both blood and tumor, malignant thyroid tumors reportedly showed significantly higher TCR beta diversity than benign nodules did.

The CDR3 extends over 15 amino acids. Germline V gene sequence: CDR1 DFQATT, CDR2 SNEGSKA (reference sequence). V was clipped by 1 base and J by 6 bases; unmatched bases: 12. Authors' methods: Built for papillary thyroid cancer, a distant-metastasis classifier drew on CDR3 differences across clinicopathological groups. TCRdb reanalyzed the PCR reads via MiXCR. TCRdb's processing, not the authors' own work, is the source of the V and J calls. The sample records about 31,000 clones, roughly 19% being singletons. No patient received treatment before thyroid surgery. For this clone: Antigen unknown.

Material: blood. This receptor was taken from a female donor with papillary thyroid cancer or a benign thyroid nodule (not recorded which). Some clones in this sample may be carry-over from other donors' samples. The chain uses TRBV20-1 and TRBJ2-7; 7 bases align to TRBD2. Here the CDR3 DNA reads TGCAGTGCTAGAGGGGGTGGGAGGGCCTCCGGCGAGCAGTACTTC. Protein product: CSARGGGRASGEQYF.